Listed below are T cell receptor beta chains from one sample, sequenced in a study of human T cells and chemical hapten exposure. TCRdb reprocessed the RACE reads with MiXCR, giving one entry per CDR3 protein. The table has about 30,000 distinct CDR3 sequences, 5.8% seen once; the top ten hold about 5.6%. The sample here was whole blood, taken in connection with sensitization to the hapten diphenylcyclopropenone (DPC). The source of these receptors is a man aged 25 to 45 with alopecia areata. Some clones in this sample may be carry-over from other donors' samples. Each CDR3 is given with its conserved first and last residue. D genes are given only for firm matches. Clone size is stated in some rows and not others, as once, few, many or a class when expanded.

TRBJ1-2 | 16 | TRBD1 | TRBV2 | many | TGTGCCCCTATAAGGACAGGCAATCCTGGAAACTATGGCTACACCTTC | CAPIRTGNPGNYGYTF
TRBJ2-3 | 15 | NA | TRBV7-2 | NA | TGTGCCAGCTACCGGAATAGGGGCGAGACAGATACGCAGTATTTT | CASYRNRGETDTQYF
TRBJ1-4 | 16 | TRBD1 | TRBV6-5 | many | TGTGCCAGCAGTATTGGGACAGGGGTAACTAATGAAAAACTGTTTTTT | CASSIGTGVTNEKLFF
TRBJ2-1 | 16 | NA | TRBV2 | many | TGTGCCAGCACCCCGGCCCTAGCCCGCTCCTACAATGAGCAGTTCTTC | CASTPALARSYNEQFF
TRBJ2-2 | 13 | NA | TRBV27 | many | TGTGCCAGCAGTCCCCCGAACACCGGGGAGCTGTTTTTT | CASSPPNTGELFF
TRBJ1-4 | 14 | NA | TRBV7-9 | many | TGTGCCAGCAGCCTTCGACAGGACAATGAAAAACTGTTTTTT | CASSLRQDNEKLFF
TRBJ1-1 | 17 | TRBD1 | TRBV27 | many | TGTGCCAGCAGTTCCCGACAGGGTGTGGGTTTGAACACTGAAGCTTTCTTT | CASSSRQGVGLNTEAFF
TRBJ1-2 | 14 | NA | TRBV3-1 | many | TGTGCCAGCAGCCAATCTGGGGCTAACTATGGCTACACCTTC | CASSQSGANYGYTF
TRBJ2-7 | 16 | NA | TRBV4-3 | many | TGCGCCAGCAGCCAAGATAGGGCTAGCCCAGACTACGAGCAGTACTTC | CASSQDRASPDYEQYF
TRBJ2-5 | 13 | NA | TRBV6-1 | many | TGTGCCAGCAGTTACCGGGGCGGGGAGACCCAGTACTTC | CASSYRGGETQYF
TRBJ2-7 | 14 | TRBD1 | TRBV3-1 | many | TGTGCCAGCAGCCCCGACAGGGGGCGGTACGAGCAGTACTTC | CASSPDRGRYEQYF
TRBJ2-1 | 13 | NA | TRBV10-3 | many | TGTGCCATCAGTGGCAACGGGGAAGGGGAGCAGTTCTTC | CAISGNGEGEQFF
TRBJ2-3 | 11 | NA | TRBV25-1 | many | TGTGCCAGCAGTATGAAGGGTACGCAGTATTTT | CASSMKGTQYF
TRBJ1-5 | 13 | NA | TRBV7-9 | many | TGTGCCAGCAGCGACAATAATAATCAGCCCCAGCATTTT | CASSDNNNQPQHF
TRBJ2-3 | 17 | NA | TRBV29-1 | medium-sized | TGCAGCGTTGACCGGCAGGGGATCACCTCAGCCACAGATACGCAGTATTTT | CSVDRQGITSATDTQYF
TRBJ2-2 | 11 | NA | TRBV20-1 | many | TGCAGTGCTAGTTACAGCGGGGAGCTGTTTTTT | CSASYSGELFF
TRBJ1-2 | 14 | NA | TRBV28 | many | TGTGCCAGCGGGAGTGGGGGGGAAAACTATGGCTACACCTTC | CASGSGGENYGYTF
TRBJ2-7 | 15 | TRBD1 | TRBV14 | many | TGTGCCAGCAGCCCGTTGACAGGGGGCTTGGACGAGCAGTACTTC | CASSPLTGGLDEQYF
TRBJ1-5 | 12 | NA | TRBV12-3/TRBV12-4 | many | TGTGCCAGCAACAGGGGCAATCAGCCCCAGCATTTT | CASNRGNQPQHF
TRBJ2-2 | 14 | NA | TRBV7-9 | NA | TGTGCCAGCAGCTTGGCAGGGTCCACCGGGGAGCTGTTTTTT | CASSLAGSTGELFF
TRBJ1-5 | 12 | NA | TRBV7-9 | many | TGTGCCAGCAGCTTCTTCACCCAGCCCCAGCATTTT | CASSFFTQPQHF
TRBJ2-7 | 16 | TRBD2 | TRBV12-3/TRBV12-4 | many | TGTGCCAGCAGTTTAGGGGCGGGAGGCTCACCCTACGAGCAGTACTTC | CASSLGAGGSPYEQYF
TRBJ1-5 | 14 | NA | TRBV18 | many | TGTGCCAGCTCCCGGGGGTATAGCAATCAGCCCCAGCATTTT | CASSRGYSNQPQHF
TRBJ2-1 | 17 | TRBD2 | TRBV6-2/TRBV6-3 | many | TGTGCCAGCAGACCACTTCCCAGCGGGAGCTCCTACAATGAGCAGTTCTTC | CASRPLPSGSSYNEQFF
TRBJ1-2 | 11 | NA | TRBV5-4 | NA | TGTGCCAGCAGCCTAAGGGATATGACTACCTTC | CASSLRDMTTF
TRBJ2-3 | 13 | NA | TRBV12-3/TRBV12-4 | many | TGTGCCAGCAGGCCCGGGGGCACAGATACGCAGTATTTT | CASRPGGTDTQYF
TRBJ1-5 | 14 | TRBD1 | TRBV6-2/TRBV6-3 | many | TGTGCCAGCAGCCCGGACAGGGCTATTCAGCCCCAGCATTTT | CASSPDRAIQPQHF
TRBJ1-4 | 14 | NA | TRBV28 | many | TGTGCCAGCAGTAACGTGGAGGGTAATGAAAAACTGTTTTTT | CASSNVEGNEKLFF
TRBJ2-7 | 13 | NA | TRBV20-1 | many | TGCAGTGCCGGTCTTGCGACAGGCTACGAGCAGTACTTC | CSAGLATGYEQYF